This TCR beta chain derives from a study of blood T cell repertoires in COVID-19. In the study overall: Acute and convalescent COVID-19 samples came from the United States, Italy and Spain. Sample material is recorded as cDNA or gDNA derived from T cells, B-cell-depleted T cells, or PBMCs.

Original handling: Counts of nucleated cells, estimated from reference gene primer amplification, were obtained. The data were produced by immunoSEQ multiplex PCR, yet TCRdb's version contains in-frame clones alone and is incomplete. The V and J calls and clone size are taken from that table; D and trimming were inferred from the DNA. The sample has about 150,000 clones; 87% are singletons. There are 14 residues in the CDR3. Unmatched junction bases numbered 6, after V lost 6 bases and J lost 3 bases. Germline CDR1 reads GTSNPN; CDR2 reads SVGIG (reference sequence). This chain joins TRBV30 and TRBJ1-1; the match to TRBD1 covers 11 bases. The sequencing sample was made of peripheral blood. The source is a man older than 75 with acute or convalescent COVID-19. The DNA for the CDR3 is TGTGCCTGCACCGGGACAGGGGGTGACACTGAAGCTTTCTTT. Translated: CACTGTGGDTEAFF.